This TCR beta chain was captured by sequencing in a study of early T cells in non-severe SARS-CoV-2 infection. About the study: Sequencing of bulk RNA from unsorted whole blood was done, without chain pairing.

The CDR3 is 16 amino acids. Losses at the gene ends were 5 bases for V and 5 bases for J; bases not matched to a gene: 11. Germline assignment: CDR1 SEHNR and CDR2 FQNEAQ (reference sequence). A remark on this clonotype: Its matching antigen is unknown.

Broader study findings: Anti-spike CD8 responses were favored in VDJdb matching, and private and CD4 specificities were missed.

Unique molecular identifiers (one per individual cDNA molecule) were attached. TCRdb re-called the 5' RACE reads through MiXCR, storing one row per CDR3 protein. The data hold under 85,000 distinct CDR3 sequences, with approximately 12% observed a single time. The sample comprised whole blood. The clonotype originates from an adult who was a healthcare worker with PCR-confirmed SARS-CoV-2 infection or an uninfected control (not recorded which). This chain connects TRBV7-9 to TRBJ2-1; 8 positions match TRBD2. This CDR3 reads CASSPRRSGANNEQFF. The CDR3, as DNA: TGTGCCAGCAGCCCCCGCCGTAGCGGGGCGAACAATGAGCAGTTCTTC.